These 32 T cell receptor beta chains were all obtained from the same sample, sequenced in a study of a mutant IDH1 vaccine in newly diagnosed glioma. Documented time point: week 11, during vaccination. Each dose of the vaccine consisted of 300 ug of mutant IDH1 20-mer peptide, with topical imiquimod. Produced via immunoSEQ multiplex PCR; TCRdb's table is partial and in-frame only. The data show 50,000 to 60,000 clones, over 75% seen once. Their antigens remain unidentified. The sample consisted of PBMCs, taken from a glioma patient whose treatment included an IDH1 peptide vaccine. These receptors were taken from a man over 45 with glioma.

The rearrangement joins TRBV27 to TRBJ2-5; 7 nucleotides match TRBD2. Per germline, CDR1 MNHEY and CDR2 SMNVEV (reference sequence). With 4 bases clipped from V and 3 bases from J, the junction kept 14 bases outside the gene matches. CDR3 length equals 17 residues. The CDR3 coding sequence is TGTGCCAGCAGTTCCCTCCCCGCGGGAGTTTTCGAAGAGACCCAGTACTTC. Its translation: CASSSLPAGVFEETQYF.

The J gene is TRBJ2-6, the V gene TRBV7-8; 9 bases fit TRBD2. The ends lost 5 bases at V and 3 bases at J; junction bases unmatched: 11. Germline V gene data show CDR1 as SGHVS and CDR2 as FQNEAQ. The CDR3 has 18 residues. Here the CDR3 DNA reads TGTGCCAGCAGCCCAGGGACTAGCAGTCCGCTTGGGGCCAACGTCCTGACTTTC. Residues: CASSPGTSSPLGANVLTF.

This rearrangement joins TRBV28 to TRBJ1-2; 9 bases line up with TRBD1. The germline V gene has CDR1 MDHEN and CDR2 SYDVKM. With 6 bases clipped from V and 0 bases from J, the junction kept 5 bases outside the gene matches. The CDR3 length is 15 residues. As DNA, the CDR3 is TGTGCCAGCAGGGCAGGACAGGGGCCTAACTATGGCTACACCTTC. Its translation is CASRAGQGPNYGYTF.

The chain is built from TRBV7-9 and TRBJ2-7, with 7 bases aligning to TRBD1. Germline V CDR1 and CDR2: SEHNR, FQNEAQ (reference sequence). This CDR3 is built from 15 residues. Trimming took 5 bases from V and 6 from J; bases not matched to a gene: 13. This CDR3 reads CASSPRWTGEGEQYF. The CDR3 DNA sequence: TGTGCCAGCAGCCCAAGGTGGACAGGCGAGGGCGAGCAGTACTTC.

The chain combines TRBV4-3 with TRBJ1-4; TRBD1 is a possible D gene (5 bases). Trimming took off 2 bases at V and 8 bases at J, with 15 bases between the two ends. CDR1 is LGHNA and CDR2 is YSLEER in the germline V gene. This CDR3 has 15 amino acids. CDR3 nucleotide sequence: TGCGCCAGCAGCCAAAGACAGCGCCTTGGGGAAAAACTGTTTTTT. Protein sequence: CASSQRQRLGEKLFF.

This clone has more than one count but fewer than ten. Other DNA sequences in the same sample also yield this CDR3. In DNA, the CDR3 is TGTGCCAGCAGTGAACTAGCGGGGGGCACCGGGGAGCTGTTTTTT. It codes for CASSELAGGTGELFF. This chain joins TRBV6-1 and TRBJ2-2; 11 bases agree with TRBD2. The trim removed 2 bases at V and 4 bases at J, leaving 0 bases unmatched. Germline values: CDR1 MNHNS, CDR2 SASEGT. CDR3 length equals 15 residues.

The genes are TRBV5-1 and TRBJ2-5, with D possibly TRBD2 on 6 matching bases. Trimming cost V 4 bases and J 5 bases, with 15 bases left between them. This CDR3 is built from 14 residues. The germline gives CDR1 SGHRS, CDR2 YFSETQ. The CDR3 DNA reads TGCGCCAGCAGCCCCGGCGGGGCTTCGGAGACCCAGTACTTC. Protein sequence: CASSPGGASETQYF.

This chain links TRBV7-2 with TRBJ2-3, with TRBD2 matching over 9 bases. J was trimmed by 6 bases and V by 4 bases; bases with no gene match: 14. CDR3 length: 17 amino acids. Germline V gives CDR1 SGHTA, CDR2 FQGNSA. CDR3 amino acids: CASSSWRHSGSLDTQYF. As DNA, the CDR3 is TGTGCCAGCAGCTCCTGGAGACATAGCGGGAGTTTGGATACGCAGTATTTT.

This clone was seen more than once but under ten times. This chain links TRBV7-2 with TRBJ1-6; no definite D call. V was shortened by 2 bases and J by 9 bases, with 11 bases between the two germline ends. Germline CDR1 is SGHTA and CDR2 is FQGNSA. CDR3 size: 14 residues. As DNA, the CDR3 is TGTGCCAGCAGCTTAAGTTGGGGTGGTTCACCCCTCCACTTT. Its translation is CASSLSWGGSPLHF.

The gene calls are TRBV4-1 and TRBJ1-1, with D possibly being TRBD1 (5 bases). Trimming took off 1 base at V and 0 bases at J, with 9 bases between the two ends. Germline V gene lookup returns CDR1 MGHRA and CDR2 YSYEKL. This CDR3 region has 15 residues. The CDR3 here is CASSQGGLMNTEAFF. In nucleotides, the CDR3 is TGCGCCAGCAGCCAAGGGGGACTGATGAACACTGAAGCTTTCTTT.

The J gene is TRBJ2-3, the V gene TRBV9; D assignment may be TRBD1 or TRBD2 (6 bases each). Germline CDR1 SGDLS, CDR2 YYNGEE. The ends were cut back, 3 bases at V and 5 bases at J, with 10 bases in the middle. The CDR3 runs to 13 residues. The CDR3 here is CASSAGGEDTQYF. The CDR3 DNA follows: TGTGCCAGCAGCGCCGGGGGCGAAGATACGCAGTATTTT.

The rearrangement links TRBV18 to TRBJ1-1; D is unclear. CDR1 is KGHSH and CDR2 is LQKENI in the germline V gene. The CDR3 length is 13 residues. Trimming stripped 6 bases from V and 2 bases from J, with 10 bases between. The CDR3 spells CASSVMDNTEAFF. CDR3 nucleotides: TGTGCCAGCTCGGTTATGGATAACACTGAAGCTTTCTTT.

This clone was recorded once. The chain links TRBV5-4 to TRBJ2-5; D assignment may be TRBD1 or TRBD2 (5 bases each). V lost 4 bases to trimming and J lost 0 bases, with 28 bases between them. The germline CDR1 and CDR2 sequences are SGHNT and YYREEE (reference sequence). The CDR3 loop spans 20 amino acids. This CDR3 is CASSVGTGLVGWGYQETQYF. The CDR3 coding sequence is TGTGCCAGCAGCGTAGGGACCGGGCTGGTCGGGTGGGGGTACCAAGAGACCCAGTACTTC.

This chain connects TRBV10-3 to TRBJ2-2; D is unclear. The V gene lost 11 bases and the J gene lost 4 bases, with 11 bases spanning the gap. From germline, CDR1 is ENHRY and CDR2 SYGVKD. This CDR3 comprises 12 residues. The CDR3 protein is CAVKDATGELFF. The CDR3 nucleotides read TGTGCCGTAAAGGACGCCACCGGGGAGCTGTTTTTT.

In this sample, this clone turned up once. V and J are TRBV28 and TRBJ2-2; 8 bases are shared with TRBD2. Germline-derived CDR1 and CDR2 are MDHEN and SYDVKM. The CDR3 spans 16 residues. The V gene end was trimmed by 6 bases and the J gene end by 4 bases; junction bases not matched to a gene: 10. This CDR3 is CASSLPGLEGTGELFF. The CDR3 DNA reads as TGTGCCAGCAGCCTCCCGGGACTAGAGGGCACCGGGGAGCTGTTTTTT. Complete variable domain (other parts from reference TRBV28 and TRBJ2-2): DVKVTQSSRYLVKRTGEKVFLECVQDMDHENMFWYRQDPGLGLRLIYFSYDVKMKEKGDIPEGYSVSREKKERFSLILESASTNQTSMYLCASSLPGLEGTGELFFGEGSRLTVL.

The CDR3 region is CASSFTGASSSYEQYF. The DNA for the CDR3 is TGCGCCAGCAGCTTCACTGGCGCTAGCAGCTCCTACGAGCAGTACTTC. The V and J genes are TRBV4-1 and TRBJ2-7; D might be TRBD2 (5 bases). V was cut by 5 bases and J by 0 bases, with 17 bases left in between. CDR1 and CDR2 from the germline V gene are MGHRA and YSYEKL. CDR3 length: 16 residues.

This chain joins TRBV29-1 and TRBJ2-5, with D hard to call. Germline values: CDR1 SQVTM, CDR2 ANQGSEA. This CDR3 has 12 amino acids. Between the trimmed V and J ends, which lost 4 bases and 0 bases, there was a span of 6 bases. The CDR3 reads CSVVGNQETQYF. Written as DNA, the CDR3 is TGCAGCGTTGTGGGGAACCAAGAGACCCAGTACTTC.

The count of this clone is one. The V call is TRBV5-6, the J call TRBJ2-5; unclear D gene. Germline V gene data show CDR1 as SGHDT and CDR2 as YYEEEE. V lost 0 bases to trimming and J lost 2 bases, with 8 bases between them. This CDR3 is built from 14 residues. CDR3 sequence reads: CASSLGSRQETQYF. The DNA for the CDR3 is TGTGCCAGCAGCTTGGGCAGCCGTCAAGAGACCCAGTACTTC. Supplemented by reference TRBV5-6 and TRBJ2-5, the full variable domain reads DAGVTQSPTHLIKTRGQQVTLRCSPKSGHDTVSWYQQALGQGPQFIFQYYEEEERQRGNFPDRFSGHQFPNYSSELNVNALLLGDSALYLCASSLGSRQETQYFGPGTRLLVL.

The V call is TRBV7-8, the J call TRBJ1-4; D is undetermined. The CDR3 is made up of 16 amino acids. The germline V gene encodes CDR1 SGHVS and CDR2 FQNEAQ. V lost 3 bases and J lost 3, with 14 bases in between. The CDR3 loop reads CASSFLGGTPNEKLFF. The CDR3 bases are TGTGCCAGCAGCTTTCTCGGCGGAACTCCTAATGAAAAACTGTTTTTT.

This clone was observed once. The gene calls are TRBV28 and TRBJ2-1; no firm D call. This CDR3 spans 13 amino acids. The ends were cut back, 7 bases at V and 4 bases at J, with 11 bases in the middle. Germline CDR1 MDHEN, CDR2 SYDVKM. This chain's CDR3 is CASTKDGYNEQFF. As DNA, the CDR3 is TGTGCCAGCACTAAGGACGGATACAATGAGCAGTTCTTC.

This rearrangement joins TRBV28 to TRBJ1-5; TRBD1 might be the D (5 bases). Trimming shortened V by 3 bases and J by 7 bases, and 13 bases separated the two germline ends. This CDR3 is built from 14 residues. Germline-derived CDR1 and CDR2 are MDHEN and SYDVKM. CDR3 in amino acids: CASSLSRVGQPQHF. The CDR3 DNA reads as TGTGCCAGCAGTTTGAGCAGGGTGGGACAGCCCCAGCATTTT. Drawing the rest from reference TRBV28 and TRBJ1-5, the complete variable domain is DVKVTQSSRYLVKRTGEKVFLECVQDMDHENMFWYRQDPGLGLRLIYFSYDVKMKEKGDIPEGYSVSREKKERFSLILESASTNQTSMYLCASSLSRVGQPQHFGDGTRLSIL.

The chain joins TRBV5-1 to TRBJ1-2, with 8 bases fitting TRBD1. The V gene's germline CDR1 is SGHRS and CDR2 YFSETQ. This CDR3 has 16 amino acids. V was pared by 0 bases and J by 1 base, with 5 bases of the junction left unmatched. The CDR3 protein is CASSLGTGPSNYGYTF. CDR3 DNA sequence: TGCGCCAGCAGCTTGGGGACAGGGCCTAGTAACTATGGCTACACCTTC.

V and J are TRBV9 and TRBJ2-7, with 9 nucleotides matching TRBD1. Germline CDR1 and CDR2: SGDLS and YYNGEE. The trim removed 3 bases at V and 6 bases at J, leaving 16 bases unmatched. This CDR3 has 17 amino acids. The CDR3 here is CASSGGVYSGQGGEQYF. DNA of the CDR3: TGTGCCAGCAGCGGAGGGGTTTATTCGGGACAGGGCGGCGAGCAGTACTTC.

V is TRBV27 and J is TRBJ2-5, with D unresolved. Trimming took 2 bases from V and 5 from J, leaving 12 bases between them. The germline CDR1 and CDR2 sequences are MNHEY and SMNVEV (reference sequence). CDR3 length: 14 amino acids. The CDR3 bases are TGTGCCAGCAGTTTAGTGTGGGATCCGGAGACCCAGTACTTC. Amino acid sequence: CASSLVWDPETQYF.

CDR3: CASRLRQGPHSPLHF. CDR3 in DNA: TGTGCAAGTCGCTTAAGACAGGGACCTCATTCACCCCTCCACTTT. The chain is built from TRBV12-2 and TRBJ1-6; TRBD1 is taken as the D call from the table, unchecked against the DNA. TRBV12-2 has pseudogene status. The CDR3 is 15 amino acids.

This rearrangement joins TRBV2 to TRBJ1-2; D is possibly TRBD1 (6 bases). The germline V and J ends were trimmed by 4 bases and 4 bases, with 16 bases remaining between them. The V gene's germline CDR1 is SNHLY and CDR2 FYNNEI. The CDR3 length is 15 residues. This chain's CDR3 is CASSVSGGQGYGYTF. As DNA, the CDR3 is TGTGCCAGCAGTGTTTCCGGGGGGCAGGGCTATGGCTACACCTTC. The full variable domain, rest sourced from reference TRBV2 and TRBJ1-2, is EPEVTQTPSHQVTQMGQEVILRCVPISNHLYFYWYRQILGQKVEFLVSFYNNEISEKSEIFDDQFSVERPDGSNFTLKIRSTKLEDSAMYFCASSVSGGQGYGYTFGSGTRLTVV.

The genes are TRBV4-1 and TRBJ1-2, with TRBD1 matching over 7 bases. Germline lookup yields CDR1 MGHRA and CDR2 YSYEKL. The V segment lost 0 bases and the J segment 3 bases; nucleotides outside the gene matches: 7. This CDR3 region has 16 residues. The CDR3 sequence: CASSQDRGGGYYGYTF. Here the CDR3 DNA reads TGCGCCAGCAGCCAAGATCGGGGAGGGGGCTACTATGGCTACACCTTC.

The chain combines TRBV19 with TRBJ2-3; 8 positions match TRBD2. J lost 1 base, V lost 1 base, and 1 base had no gene match. CDR3 length equals 15 residues. The germline CDR1 and CDR2 sequences are LNHDA and SQIVND (reference sequence). Here the CDR3 reads CASSIATSGTDTQYF. In nucleotides, the CDR3 is TGTGCCAGTAGTATAGCGACTAGCGGCACAGATACGCAGTATTTT. The full variable domain, in which reference TRBV19 and TRBJ2-3 provide the parts outside the CDR3, is DGGITQSPKYLFRKEGQNVTLSCEQNLNHDAMYWYRQDPGQGLRLIYYSQIVNDFQKGDIAEGYSVSREKKESFPLTVTSAQKNPTAFYLCASSIATSGTDTQYFGPGTRLTVL.

This clone was picked up one time. The chain recombines TRBV9 with TRBJ1-3; unclear D gene. In germline, CDR1 is SGDLS, CDR2 YYNGEE. This CDR3 comprises 16 residues. V gave up 0 bases and J gave up 0 bases, with 10 bases separating them. CDR3 amino acids: CASSVGSPSSGNTIYF. In DNA, the CDR3 is TGTGCCAGCAGCGTAGGGTCACCGTCCTCTGGAAACACCATATATTTT.

The rearrangement joins TRBV4-1 to TRBJ1-2; possibly TRBD1 for D (6 bases). The CDR3 is 15 amino acids. Trimming pared 3 bases from V and 3 bases from J, leaving 14 bases between. Germline V gene lookup returns CDR1 MGHRA and CDR2 YSYEKL. The CDR3 DNA reads as TGCGCCAGCAGCCAGTACCGGGACACGTACTATGGCTACACCTTC. Encoded protein: CASSQYRDTYYGYTF.

V usage is TRBV5-4 and J usage is TRBJ2-3, with TRBD2 identical over 7 bases. This CDR3 region has 16 residues. Trimming cost V 1 base and J 2 bases; bases outside gene matches: 7. Germline CDR1 reads SGHNT; CDR2 reads YYREEE (reference sequence). The CDR3 sequence: CASSLKREGFTDTQYF. In nucleotides, the CDR3 is TGTGCCAGCAGCTTGAAGCGGGAAGGGTTCACAGATACGCAGTATTTT.

This rearrangement joins TRBV5-1 to TRBJ1-4, with TRBD1 matching over 8 bases. CDR1 is SGHRS and CDR2 is YFSETQ in the germline V gene. This CDR3 is 15 amino acids long. V was pared by 3 bases and J by 8 bases, with 9 bases of the junction left unmatched. In DNA, the CDR3 is TGCGCCAGCAGCTGGTCAGGGGGCGCAGGGGAAAAACTGTTTTTT. It is translated as CASSWSGGAGEKLFF. The variable domain in full, with the rest retrieved from reference TRBV5-1 and TRBJ1-4, is KAGVTQTPRYLIKTRGQQVTLSCSPISGHRSVSWYQQTPGQGLQFLFEYFSETQRNKGNFPGRFSGRQFSNSRSEMNVSTLELGDSALYLCASSWSGGAGEKLFFGSGTQLSVL.